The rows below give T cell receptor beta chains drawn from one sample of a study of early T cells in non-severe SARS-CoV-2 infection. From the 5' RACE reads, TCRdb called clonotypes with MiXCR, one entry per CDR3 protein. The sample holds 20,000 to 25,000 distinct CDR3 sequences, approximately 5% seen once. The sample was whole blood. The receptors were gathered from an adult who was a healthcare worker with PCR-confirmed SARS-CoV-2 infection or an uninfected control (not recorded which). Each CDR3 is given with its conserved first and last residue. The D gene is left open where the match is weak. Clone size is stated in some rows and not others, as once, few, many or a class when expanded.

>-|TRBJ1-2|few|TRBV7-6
CASSFGGRAGYTF
TGTGCCAGCAGCTTCGGGGGACGGGCTGGCTACACCTTC
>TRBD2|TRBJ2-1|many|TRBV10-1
CASSSFLADEQFF
TGCGCCAGCAGCAGCTTTCTAGCGGATGAGCAGTTCTTC
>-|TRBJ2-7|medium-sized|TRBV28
CASSLQLDREQYF
TGTGCCAGCAGTTTACAACTTGACAGGGAGCAGTACTTC
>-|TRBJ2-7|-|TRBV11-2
CASSLGASLGQYF
TGTGCCAGCAGCTTAGGCGCTTCTTTGGGGCAGTACTTC
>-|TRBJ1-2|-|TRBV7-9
CASSFVSNYGYTF
TGTGCCAGCAGCTTCGTCAGTAACTATGGCTACACCTTC
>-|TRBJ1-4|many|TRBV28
CASSPINFATNEKLFF
TGTGCCAGCAGTCCGATAAATTTTGCAACTAATGAAAAACTGTTTTTT
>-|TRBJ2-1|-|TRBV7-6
CASSPWTPTVNEQFF
TGTGCCAGCAGCCCTTGGACCCCAACGGTCAATGAGCAGTTCTTC
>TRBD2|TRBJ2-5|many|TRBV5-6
CASSVLNGGQETQYF
TGTGCCAGCAGCGTGTTGAACGGGGGGCAAGAGACCCAGTACTTC
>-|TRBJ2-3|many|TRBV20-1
CSARADTDTQYF
TGCAGTGCTAGGGCAGACACAGATACGCAGTATTTT
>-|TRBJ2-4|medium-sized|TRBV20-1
CSARSPSTNIQYF
TGCAGTGCTAGATCCCCCTCTACCAACATTCAGTACTTC
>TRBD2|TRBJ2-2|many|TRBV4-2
CASSPWTSGGLNTGELFF
TGTGCCAGCAGCCCCTGGACTAGCGGGGGCCTGAACACCGGGGAGCTGTTTTTT
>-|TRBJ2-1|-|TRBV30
CAWSSLGYNEQFF
TGTGCCTGGAGTTCCTTGGGGTATAATGAGCAGTTCTTC
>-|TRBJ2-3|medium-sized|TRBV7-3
CASSSGATDTQYF
TGTGCCAGCAGCTCAGGAGCCACAGATACGCAGTATTTT
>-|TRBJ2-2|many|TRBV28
CASSGELTGELFF
TGTGCCAGCAGTGGAGAGCTCACCGGGGAGCTGTTTTTT
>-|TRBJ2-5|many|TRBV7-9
CASSPVVLWTQYF
TGTGCCAGCAGCCCCGTAGTTTTGTGGACCCAGTACTTC
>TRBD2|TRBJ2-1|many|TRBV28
CASRLGGTYNEQFF
TGTGCCAGCAGGTTGGGGGGGACCTACAATGAGCAGTTCTTC
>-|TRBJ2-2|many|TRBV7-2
CASRPGLNTGELFF
TGTGCCAGCAGGCCGGGACTTAACACCGGGGAGCTGTTTTTT
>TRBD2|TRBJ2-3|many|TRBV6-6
CASSQTGTSGNTQYF
TGTGCCAGCTCGCAAACTGGGACTAGCGGAAATACGCAGTATTTT
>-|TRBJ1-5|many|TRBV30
CAWSVGVSHQPQHF
TGTGCCTGGAGTGTTGGGGTTAGTCATCAGCCCCAGCATTTT
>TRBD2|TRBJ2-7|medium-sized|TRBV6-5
CASSFQPGGAYEQYF
TGTGCCAGCAGTTTTCAACCGGGGGGGGCCTACGAGCAGTACTTC
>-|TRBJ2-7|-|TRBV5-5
CASSLLWYPSEQYF
TGTGCCAGCAGCTTGCTGTGGTACCCCAGCGAGCAGTACTTC
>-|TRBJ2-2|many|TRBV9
CASSVASYTGELFF
TGTGCCAGCAGCGTAGCTAGCTACACCGGGGAGCTGTTTTTT
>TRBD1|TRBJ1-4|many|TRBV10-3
CAIREGQGTATNEKLFF
TGTGCCATCAGGGAAGGACAGGGAACTGCAACTAATGAAAAACTGTTTTTT
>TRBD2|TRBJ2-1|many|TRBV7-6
CASSSTSGGSSEQFF
TGTGCCAGCAGCTCAACTAGCGGGGGTAGTAGTGAGCAGTTCTTC
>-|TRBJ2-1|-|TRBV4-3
CASSQDRGSQVDGFF
TGCGCCAGCAGCCAAGATCGAGGCTCGCAGGTAGATGGGTTCTTC
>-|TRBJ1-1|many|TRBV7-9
CASSLEGGTEAFF
TGTGCCAGCAGCTTAGAGGGGGGCACTGAAGCTTTCTTT
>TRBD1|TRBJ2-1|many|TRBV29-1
CSVFRDRGLKDEQFF
TGCAGCGTATTCCGGGACAGGGGGCTTAAGGATGAGCAGTTCTTC
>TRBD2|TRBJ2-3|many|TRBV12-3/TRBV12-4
CASNTLAGGSTDTQYF
TGTGCCAGCAACACACTAGCGGGGGGAAGCACAGATACGCAGTATTTT
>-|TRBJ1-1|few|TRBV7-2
CASSMGPANTEAFF
TGTGCCAGCAGTATGGGACCAGCGAACACTGAAGCTTTCTTT
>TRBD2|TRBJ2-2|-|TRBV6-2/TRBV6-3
CASSPAPGGGASTGELFF
TGTGCCAGCAGTCCCGCTCCGGGCGGGGGGGCAAGCACCGGGGAGCTGTTTTTT
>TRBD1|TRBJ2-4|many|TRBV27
CASSTRQGPIQYF
TGTGCCAGCAGTACTAGACAGGGTCCCATTCAGTACTTC
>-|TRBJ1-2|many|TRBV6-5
CASSYFGQNYGYTF
TGTGCCAGCAGTTACTTTGGCCAGAACTATGGCTACACCTTC
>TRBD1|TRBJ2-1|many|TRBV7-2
CASSLDRGGEQFF
TGTGCCAGCAGCCTGGACAGGGGGGGCGAGCAGTTCTTC
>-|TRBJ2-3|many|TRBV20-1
CSAPDGYRITDTQYF
TGCAGTGCCCCAGACGGCTACAGAATCACAGATACGCAGTATTTT
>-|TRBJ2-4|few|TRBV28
CASSEQGVLQNIQYF
TGTGCCAGCAGTGAACAGGGTGTTCTCCAAAACATTCAGTACTTC
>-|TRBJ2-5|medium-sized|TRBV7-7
CASSLINFQETQYF
TGTGCTAGCAGCTTAATCAATTTCCAAGAGACCCAGTACTTC
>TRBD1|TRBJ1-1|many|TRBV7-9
CASSLESGGMNTEAFF
TGTGCCAGCAGCTTAGAATCAGGGGGCATGAACACTGAAGCTTTCTTT
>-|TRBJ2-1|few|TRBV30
CAWSYRKDEQSF
TGTGCCTGGAGTTACCGCAAGGATGAGCAGTCCTTC
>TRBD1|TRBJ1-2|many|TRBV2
CASSERTGRRYGYTF
TGTGCCAGCAGTGAACGGACAGGGAGGAGATATGGCTACACCTTC
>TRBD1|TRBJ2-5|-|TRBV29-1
CSVLGQNQETQYF
TGCAGCGTTTTGGGACAGAACCAAGAGACCCAGTACTTC
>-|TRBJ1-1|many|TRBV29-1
CSVAAMNTEAFF
TGCAGCGTTGCAGCCATGAACACTGAAGCTTTCTTT
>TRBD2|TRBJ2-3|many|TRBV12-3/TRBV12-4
CASSSGLAGNLPTDTQYF
TGTGCCAGCAGTTCGGGACTAGCGGGGAACCTACCCACAGATACGCAGTATTTT
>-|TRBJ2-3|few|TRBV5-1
CASRREDTQYF
TGCGCCAGCAGGAGGGAAGATACGCAGTATTTT
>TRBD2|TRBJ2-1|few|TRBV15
CATSSGGEYNEQFF
TGTGCCACCAGCAGCGGGGGGGAGTACAATGAGCAGTTCTTC
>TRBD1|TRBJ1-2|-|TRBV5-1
CAGSPGTGQFGYTF
TGCGCCGGCAGCCCCGGGACAGGCCAGTTTGGCTACACCTTC
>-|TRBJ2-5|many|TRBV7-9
CASSREETQYF
TGTGCCAGCAGCAGGGAGGAGACCCAGTACTTC